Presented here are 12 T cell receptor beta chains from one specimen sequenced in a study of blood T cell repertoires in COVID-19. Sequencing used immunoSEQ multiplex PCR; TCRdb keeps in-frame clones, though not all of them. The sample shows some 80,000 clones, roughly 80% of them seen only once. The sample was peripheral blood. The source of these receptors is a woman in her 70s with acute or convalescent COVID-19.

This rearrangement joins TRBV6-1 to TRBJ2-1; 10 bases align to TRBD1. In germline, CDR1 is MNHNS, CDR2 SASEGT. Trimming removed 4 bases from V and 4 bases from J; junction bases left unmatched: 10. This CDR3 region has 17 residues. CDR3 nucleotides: TGTGCCAGCAGTGGGGGACAGGGGTCCCCTTGGTACAATGAGCAGTTCTTC. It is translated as CASSGGQGSPWYNEQFF.

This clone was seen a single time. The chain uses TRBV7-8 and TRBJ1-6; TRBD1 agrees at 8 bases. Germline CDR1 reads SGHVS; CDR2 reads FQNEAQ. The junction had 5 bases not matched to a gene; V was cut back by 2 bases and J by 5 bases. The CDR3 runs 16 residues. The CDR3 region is CASSLRGGQDNSPLHF. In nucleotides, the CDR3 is TGTGCCAGCAGCTTAAGAGGGGGACAGGATAATTCACCCCTCCACTTT.

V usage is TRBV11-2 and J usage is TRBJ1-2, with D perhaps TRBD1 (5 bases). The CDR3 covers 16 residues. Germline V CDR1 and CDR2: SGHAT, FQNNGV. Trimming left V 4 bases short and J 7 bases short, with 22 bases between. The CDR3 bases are TGTGCCAGCAGCTCCACGCGGGGCAAGCAGTACAGTGGCTACACCTTC. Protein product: CASSSTRGKQYSGYTF.

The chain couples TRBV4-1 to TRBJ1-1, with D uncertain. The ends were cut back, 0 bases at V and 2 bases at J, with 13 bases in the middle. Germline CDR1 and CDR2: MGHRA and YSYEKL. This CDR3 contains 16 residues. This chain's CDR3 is CASSQDSGWRNTEAFF. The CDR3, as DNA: TGCGCCAGCAGCCAAGATAGCGGTTGGCGTAACACTGAAGCTTTCTTT.

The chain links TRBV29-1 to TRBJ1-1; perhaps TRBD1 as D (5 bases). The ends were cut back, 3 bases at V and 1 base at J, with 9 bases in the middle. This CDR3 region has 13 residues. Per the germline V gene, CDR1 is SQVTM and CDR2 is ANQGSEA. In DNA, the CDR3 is TGCAGCGTTGAGGTGACAGAGAACACTGAAGCTTTCTTT. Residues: CSVEVTENTEAFF.

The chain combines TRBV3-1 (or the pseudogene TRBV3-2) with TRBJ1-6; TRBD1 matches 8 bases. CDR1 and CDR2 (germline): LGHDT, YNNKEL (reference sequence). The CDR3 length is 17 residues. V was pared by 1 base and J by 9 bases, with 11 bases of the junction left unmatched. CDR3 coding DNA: TGTGCCAGCAGCCAAGGGACAGGGCTATCTCGTAGTTCACCCCTCCACTTT. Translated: CASSQGTGLSRSSPLHF.

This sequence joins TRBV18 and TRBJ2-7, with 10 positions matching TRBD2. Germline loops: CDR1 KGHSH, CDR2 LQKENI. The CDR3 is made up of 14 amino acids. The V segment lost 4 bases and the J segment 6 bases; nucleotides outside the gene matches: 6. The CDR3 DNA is TGTGCCAGCTCACAAAGCGGGAGGGCCGGCGAGCAGTACTTC. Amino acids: CASSQSGRAGEQYF.

CDR3 amino acids: CASSSGLAPNNEQFF. DNA of the CDR3: TGTGCCAGCAGCTCAGGACTAGCGCCGAACAATGAGCAGTTCTTC. The gene calls are TRBV7-3 and TRBJ2-1, with 9 bases matching TRBD2. The germline CDR1 and CDR2 sequences are SGHTA and FQGTGA. V shed 4 bases, J shed 5 bases, and the junction held 6 bases outside the gene matches. CDR3 size: 15 residues.

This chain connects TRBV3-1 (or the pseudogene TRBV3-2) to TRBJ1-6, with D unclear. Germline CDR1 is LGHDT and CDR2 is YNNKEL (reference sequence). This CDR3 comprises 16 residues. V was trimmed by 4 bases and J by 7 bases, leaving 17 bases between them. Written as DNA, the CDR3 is TGTGCCAGCAGCCCGACCAGCGTACCCAAAAATTCACCCCTCCACTTT. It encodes CASSPTSVPKNSPLHF.

The CDR3 is CASSTGTSGSETQYF. As DNA, the CDR3 is TGTGCCAGCAGCACCGGGACTAGCGGGAGTGAGACCCAGTACTTC. The chain has TRBV11-2 and TRBJ2-5, with 14 bases aligning to TRBD2. Trimming took 5 bases from V and 5 from J; bases not matched to a gene: 4. The CDR3 contains 15 residues. The germline V gene has CDR1 SGHAT and CDR2 FQNNGV.

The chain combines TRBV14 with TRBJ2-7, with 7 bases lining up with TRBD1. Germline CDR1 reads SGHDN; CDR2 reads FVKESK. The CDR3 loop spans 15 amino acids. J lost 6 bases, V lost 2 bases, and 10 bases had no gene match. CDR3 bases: TGTGCCAGCAGCCAACTTAGCGTGACAGGGTCCGAGCAGTACTTC. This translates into CASSQLSVTGSEQYF.

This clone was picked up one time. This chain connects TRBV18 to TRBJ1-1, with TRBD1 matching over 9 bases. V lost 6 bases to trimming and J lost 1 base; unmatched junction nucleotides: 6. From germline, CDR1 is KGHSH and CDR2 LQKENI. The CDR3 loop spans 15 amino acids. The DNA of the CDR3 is TGTGCCAGCTCGGTTGACAGGGGGAAGAACACTGAAGCTTTCTTT. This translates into CASSVDRGKNTEAFF.